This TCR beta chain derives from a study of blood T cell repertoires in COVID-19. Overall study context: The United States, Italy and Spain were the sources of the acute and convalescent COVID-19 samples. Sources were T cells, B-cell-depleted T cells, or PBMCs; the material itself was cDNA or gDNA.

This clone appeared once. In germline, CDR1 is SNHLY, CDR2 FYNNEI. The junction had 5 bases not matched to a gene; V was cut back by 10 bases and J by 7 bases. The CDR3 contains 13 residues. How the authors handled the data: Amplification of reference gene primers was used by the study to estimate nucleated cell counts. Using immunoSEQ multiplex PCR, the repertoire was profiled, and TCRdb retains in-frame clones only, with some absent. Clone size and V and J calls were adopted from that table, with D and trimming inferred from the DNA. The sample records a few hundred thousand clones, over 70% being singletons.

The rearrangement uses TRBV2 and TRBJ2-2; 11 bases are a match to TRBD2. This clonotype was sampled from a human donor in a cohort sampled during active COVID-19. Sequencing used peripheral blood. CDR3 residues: CATEGLAVGELFF. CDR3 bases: TGTGCCACCGAGGGACTAGCGGTCGGGGAGCTGTTTTTT.